This T cell receptor (beta chain) was found in a study of blood T cell repertoires in COVID-19. In the study overall: The United States, Italy and Spain provided the acute and convalescent COVID-19 samples. PBMCs, B-cell-depleted T cells, or T cells were the source of the cDNA or gDNA that made up the material.

Germline assignment: CDR1 LGHNA and CDR2 YNFKEQ. The CDR3 has 15 amino acids. Trimming shortened V by 1 base and J by 8 bases, and 15 bases separated the two germline ends. Seattle participants joined during active infection and were tracked over time. Authors' processing steps: Counts of nucleated cells, estimated from reference gene primer amplification, were obtained. Only in-frame clones appear in the TCRdb table, and some are missing; sequencing was by immunoSEQ multiplex PCR. The V and J calls and clone size are taken from that table; D and trimming were inferred from the DNA. Here the sample spans under 65,000 clones, roughly 90% being singletons.

This clonotype was obtained from a woman older than 75 with COVID-19, enrolled during active disease. Material for sequencing was peripheral blood. V and J are TRBV4-2 and TRBJ2-1, with D perhaps matching TRBD2 (6 bases). The CDR3 region has the DNA TGTGCCAGCAGCCAAGGCCCGACTAGTTTCTATGAGCAGTTCTTC. As protein: CASSQGPTSFYEQFF.